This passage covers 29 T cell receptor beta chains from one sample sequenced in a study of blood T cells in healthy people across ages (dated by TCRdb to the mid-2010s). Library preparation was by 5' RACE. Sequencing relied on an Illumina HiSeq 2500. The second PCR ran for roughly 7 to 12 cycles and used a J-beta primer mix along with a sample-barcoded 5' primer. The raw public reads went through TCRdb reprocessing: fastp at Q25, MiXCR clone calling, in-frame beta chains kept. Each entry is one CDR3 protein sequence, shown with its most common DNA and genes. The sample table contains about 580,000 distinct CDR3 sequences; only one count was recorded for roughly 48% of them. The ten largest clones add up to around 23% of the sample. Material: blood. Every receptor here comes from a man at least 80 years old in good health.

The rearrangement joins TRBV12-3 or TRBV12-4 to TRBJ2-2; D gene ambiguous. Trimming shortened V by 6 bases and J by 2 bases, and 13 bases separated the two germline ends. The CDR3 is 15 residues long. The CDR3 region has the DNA TGTGCCAGCAGCGGCAGCATGGGTAACACCGGGGAGCTGTTTTTT. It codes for CASSGSMGNTGELFF.

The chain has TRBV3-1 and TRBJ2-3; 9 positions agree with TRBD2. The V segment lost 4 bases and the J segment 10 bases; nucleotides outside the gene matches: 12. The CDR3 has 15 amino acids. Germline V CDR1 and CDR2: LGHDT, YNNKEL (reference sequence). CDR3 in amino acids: CASSPAGGPWRAQYF. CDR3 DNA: TGTGCCAGCAGCCCAGCGGGAGGCCCGTGGAGAGCGCAGTATTTT.

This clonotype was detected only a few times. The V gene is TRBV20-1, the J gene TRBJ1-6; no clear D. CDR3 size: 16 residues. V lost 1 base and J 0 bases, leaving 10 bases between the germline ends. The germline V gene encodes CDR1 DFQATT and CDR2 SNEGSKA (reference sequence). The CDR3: CSARGGSLSYNSPLHF. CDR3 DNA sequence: TGCAGTGCTAGAGGCGGCAGTCTCTCCTATAATTCACCCCTCCACTTT.

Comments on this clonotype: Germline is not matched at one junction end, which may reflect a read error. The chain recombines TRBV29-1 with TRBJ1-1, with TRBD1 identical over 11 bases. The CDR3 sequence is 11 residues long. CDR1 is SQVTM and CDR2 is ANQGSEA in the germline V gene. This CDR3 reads CNVWTGGNAFF. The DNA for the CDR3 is TGCAACGTTTGGACAGGGGGCAACGCTTTCTTT.

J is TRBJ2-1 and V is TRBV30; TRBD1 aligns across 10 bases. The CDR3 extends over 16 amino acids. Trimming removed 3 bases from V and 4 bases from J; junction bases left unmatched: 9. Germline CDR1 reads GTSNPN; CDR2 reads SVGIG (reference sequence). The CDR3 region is CAWRWKRGQGYNEQFF. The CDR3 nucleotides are TGTGCCTGGAGGTGGAAAAGGGGACAGGGGTACAATGAGCAGTTCTTC.

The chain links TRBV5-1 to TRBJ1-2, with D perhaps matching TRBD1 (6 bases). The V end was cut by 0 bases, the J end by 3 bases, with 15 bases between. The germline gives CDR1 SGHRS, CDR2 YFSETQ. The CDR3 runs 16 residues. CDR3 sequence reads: CASSLGGTGTHYGYTF. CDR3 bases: TGCGCCAGCAGCTTGGGGGGCACCGGGACACACTATGGCTACACCTTC. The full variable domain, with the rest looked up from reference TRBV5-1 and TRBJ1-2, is KAGVTQTPRYLIKTRGQQVTLSCSPISGHRSVSWYQQTPGQGLQFLFEYFSETQRNKGNFPGRFSGRQFSNSRSEMNVSTLELGDSALYLCASSLGGTGTHYGYTFGSGTRLTVV.

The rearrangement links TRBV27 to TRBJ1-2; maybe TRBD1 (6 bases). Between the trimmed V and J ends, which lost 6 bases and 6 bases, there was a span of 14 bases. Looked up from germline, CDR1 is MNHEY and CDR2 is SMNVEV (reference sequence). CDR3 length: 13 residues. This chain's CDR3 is CASRRNREDGYTF. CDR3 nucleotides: TGTGCCAGCAGAAGAAACAGGGAGGATGGCTACACCTTC.

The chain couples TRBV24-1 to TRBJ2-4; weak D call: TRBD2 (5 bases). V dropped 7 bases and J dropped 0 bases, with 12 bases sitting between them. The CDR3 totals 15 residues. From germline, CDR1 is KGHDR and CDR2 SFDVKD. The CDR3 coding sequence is TGTGCCACCAGGGAGGCGGAACGAGCCAAAAACATTCAGTACTTC. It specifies CATREAERAKNIQYF.

The CDR3 coding sequence is TGCGCCAGCAGCCAAAGGGCTCAGGCAGGGGGAGACTATGGCTACACCTTC. It encodes CASSQRAQAGGDYGYTF. The rearrangement links TRBV4-1 to TRBJ1-2; 7 nucleotides line up with TRBD1. Losses at the gene ends were 2 bases for V and 3 bases for J; bases not matched to a gene: 12. Germline-derived CDR1 and CDR2 are MGHRA and YSYEKL. The CDR3 loop spans 17 amino acids.

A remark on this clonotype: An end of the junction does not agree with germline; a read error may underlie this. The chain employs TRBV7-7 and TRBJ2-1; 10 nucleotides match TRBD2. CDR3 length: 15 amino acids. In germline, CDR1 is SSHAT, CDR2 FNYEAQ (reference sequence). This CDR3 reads CASSPGLAVYNEQFF. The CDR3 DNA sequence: TGTGCTAGCAGCCCCGGACTAGCGGTTTACAATGAGCAGTTCTTC. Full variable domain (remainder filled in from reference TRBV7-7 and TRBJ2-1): GAGVSQSPRYKVTKRGQDVTLRCDPISSHATLYWYQQALGQGPEFLTYFNYEAQPDKSGLPSDRFSAERPEGSISTLTIQRTEQRDSAMYRCASSPGLAVYNEQFFGPGTRLTVL.

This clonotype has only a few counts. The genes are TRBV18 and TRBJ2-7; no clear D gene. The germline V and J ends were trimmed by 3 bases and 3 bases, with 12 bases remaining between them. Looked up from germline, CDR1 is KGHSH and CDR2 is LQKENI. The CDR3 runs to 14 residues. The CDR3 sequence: CASSPGTAFYEQYF. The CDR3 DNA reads TGTGCCAGCTCACCGGGAACAGCCTTCTACGAGCAGTACTTC.

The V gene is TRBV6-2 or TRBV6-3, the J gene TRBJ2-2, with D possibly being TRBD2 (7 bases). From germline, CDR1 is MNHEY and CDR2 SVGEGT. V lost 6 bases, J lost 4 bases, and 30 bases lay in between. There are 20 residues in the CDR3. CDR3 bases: TGTGCCAGCAGCCACTCCAGAGGTCTAGGGGGGGGCCCTAGCACCGGGGAGCTGTTTTTT. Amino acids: CASSHSRGLGGGPSTGELFF.

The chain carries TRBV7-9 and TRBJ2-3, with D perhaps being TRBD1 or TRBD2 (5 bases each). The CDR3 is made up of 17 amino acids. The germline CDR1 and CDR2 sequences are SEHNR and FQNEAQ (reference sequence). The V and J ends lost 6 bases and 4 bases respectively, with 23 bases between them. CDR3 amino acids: CASSHRSGTFTADTQYF. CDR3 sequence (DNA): TGTGCCAGCAGTCATCGCTCCGGGACCTTCACGGCAGATACGCAGTATTTT.

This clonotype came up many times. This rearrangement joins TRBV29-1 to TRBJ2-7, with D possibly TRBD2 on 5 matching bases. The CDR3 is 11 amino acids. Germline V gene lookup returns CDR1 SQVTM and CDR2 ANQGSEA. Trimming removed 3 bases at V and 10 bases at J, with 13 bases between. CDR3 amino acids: CSVEEPGTQYF. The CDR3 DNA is TGCAGCGTTGAGGAGCCGGGAACCCAGTACTTC.

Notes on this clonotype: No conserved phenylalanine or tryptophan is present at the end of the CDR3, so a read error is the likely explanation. The CDR3 loop reads CASSLVGGIKNIQYV. The CDR3 bases are TGTGCCAGCAGTCTCGTCGGGGGCATCAAAAACATTCAGTACGTC. This rearrangement joins TRBV7-2 to TRBJ2-4; D could derive from TRBD1 or TRBD2 (6 bases each). Germline V gene sequence: CDR1 SGHTA, CDR2 FQGNSA. The CDR3 has 15 amino acids. Trimming removed 6 bases at V and 3 bases at J, with 15 bases between.

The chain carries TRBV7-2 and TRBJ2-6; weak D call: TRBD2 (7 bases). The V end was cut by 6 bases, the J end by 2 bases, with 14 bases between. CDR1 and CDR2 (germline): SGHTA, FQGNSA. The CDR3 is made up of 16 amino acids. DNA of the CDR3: TGTGCCAGCAGAGAGAAAGGGGGGGCTGGGGCCAACGTCCTGACTTTC. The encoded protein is CASREKGGAGANVLTF.

Written as DNA, the CDR3 is TGTGCCTGGACTCTCAGCGGGACTAGCGGGGACAATGAGCAGTTCTTC. Its protein product is CAWTLSGTSGDNEQFF. The chain employs TRBV30 and TRBJ2-1, with 13 positions matching TRBD2. After removal of 4 bases from V and 5 bases from J, the junction contained 8 bases not matched to a gene. Germline CDR1 GTSNPN, CDR2 SVGIG (reference sequence). CDR3 length: 16 residues.

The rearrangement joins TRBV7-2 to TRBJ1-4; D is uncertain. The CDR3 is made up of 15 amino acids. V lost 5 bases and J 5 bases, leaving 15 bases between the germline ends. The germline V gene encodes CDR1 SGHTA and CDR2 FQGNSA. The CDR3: CASSPVRADNEKLFF. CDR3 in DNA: TGTGCCAGCAGCCCCGTTCGGGCCGACAATGAAAAACTGTTTTTT.

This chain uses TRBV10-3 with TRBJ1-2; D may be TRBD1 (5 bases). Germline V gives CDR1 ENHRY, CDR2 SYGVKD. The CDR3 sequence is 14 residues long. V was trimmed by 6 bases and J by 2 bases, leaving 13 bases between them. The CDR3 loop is CAIRGGPGNYGYTF. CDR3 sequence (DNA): TGTGCCATCAGGGGGGGACCCGGGAACTATGGCTACACCTTC.

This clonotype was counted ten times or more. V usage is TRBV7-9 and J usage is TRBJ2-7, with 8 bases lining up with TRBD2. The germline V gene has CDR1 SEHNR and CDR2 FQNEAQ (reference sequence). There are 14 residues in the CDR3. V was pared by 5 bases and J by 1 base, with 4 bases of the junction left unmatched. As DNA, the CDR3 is TGTGCCAGCAGCCCAATAGCGGGATCCTACGAGCAGTACTTC. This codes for CASSPIAGSYEQYF.

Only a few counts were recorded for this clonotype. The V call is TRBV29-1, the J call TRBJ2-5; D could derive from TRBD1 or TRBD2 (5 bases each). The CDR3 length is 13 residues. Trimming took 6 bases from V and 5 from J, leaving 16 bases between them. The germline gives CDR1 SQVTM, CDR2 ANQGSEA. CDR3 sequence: CSVSRWGMETQYF. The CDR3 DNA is TGCAGCGTCTCCCGGTGGGGGATGGAGACCCAGTACTTC. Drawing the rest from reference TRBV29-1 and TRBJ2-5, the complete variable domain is SAVISQKPSRDICQRGTSLTIQCQVDSQVTMMFWYRQQPGQSLTLIATANQGSEATYESGFVIDKFPISRPNLTFSTLTVSNMSPEDSSIYLCSVSRWGMETQYFGPGTRLLVL.

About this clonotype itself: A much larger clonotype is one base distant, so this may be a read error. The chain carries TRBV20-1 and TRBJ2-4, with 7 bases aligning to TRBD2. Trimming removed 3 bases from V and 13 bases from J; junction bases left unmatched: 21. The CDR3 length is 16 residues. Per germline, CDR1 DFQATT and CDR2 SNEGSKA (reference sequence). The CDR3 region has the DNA TGCAGTGCTAGTTCTCGGGAGGCCTCTCCCTACAATGAGCAGTACTTC. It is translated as CSASSREASPYNEQYF.

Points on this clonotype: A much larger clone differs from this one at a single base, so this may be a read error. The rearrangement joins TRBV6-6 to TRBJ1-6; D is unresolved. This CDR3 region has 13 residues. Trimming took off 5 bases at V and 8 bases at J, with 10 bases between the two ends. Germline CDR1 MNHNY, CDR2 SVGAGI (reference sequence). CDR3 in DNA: TGTGCCAGCAGTGACTTCGTAGATTCACCCCTCCACTTT. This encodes CASSDFVDSPLHF.

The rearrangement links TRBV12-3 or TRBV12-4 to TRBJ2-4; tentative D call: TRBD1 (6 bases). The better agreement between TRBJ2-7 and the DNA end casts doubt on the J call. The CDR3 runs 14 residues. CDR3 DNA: TGTGCCAGCAGGTTGACAGGCCCCGGAGTCGAGCAGTACTTC. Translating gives CASRLTGPGVEQYF.

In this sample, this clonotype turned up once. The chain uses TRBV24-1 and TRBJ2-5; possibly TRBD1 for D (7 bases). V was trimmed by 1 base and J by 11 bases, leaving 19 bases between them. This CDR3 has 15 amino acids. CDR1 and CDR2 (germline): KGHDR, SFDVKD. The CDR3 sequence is CATSDLIGGGNEQYF. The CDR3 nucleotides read TGTGCCACCAGTGATTTAATAGGGGGCGGGAATGAGCAGTACTTC.

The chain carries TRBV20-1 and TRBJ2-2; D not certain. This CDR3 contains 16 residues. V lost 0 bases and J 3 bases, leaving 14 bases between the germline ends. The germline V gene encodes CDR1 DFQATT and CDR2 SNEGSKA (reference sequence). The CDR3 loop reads CSARDFSRQDTGELFF. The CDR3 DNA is TGCAGTGCTAGAGATTTTTCGCGGCAGGACACCGGGGAGCTGTTTTTT.

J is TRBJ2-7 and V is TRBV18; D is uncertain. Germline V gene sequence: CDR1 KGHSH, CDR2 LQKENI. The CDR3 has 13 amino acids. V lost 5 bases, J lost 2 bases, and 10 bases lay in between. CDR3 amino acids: CASSSSNTYEQYF. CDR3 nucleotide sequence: TGTGCCAGCTCATCAAGTAACACCTACGAGCAGTACTTC. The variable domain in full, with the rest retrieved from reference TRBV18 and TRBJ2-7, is NAGVMQNPRHLVRRRGQEARLRCSPMKGHSHVYWYRQLPEEGLKFMVYLQKENIIDESGMPKERFSAEFPKEGPSILRIQQVVRGDSAAYFCASSSSNTYEQYFGPGTRLTVT.

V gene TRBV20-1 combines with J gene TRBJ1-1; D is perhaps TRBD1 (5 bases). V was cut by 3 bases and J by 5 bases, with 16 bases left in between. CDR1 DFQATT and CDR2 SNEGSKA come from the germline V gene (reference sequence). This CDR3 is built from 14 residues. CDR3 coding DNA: TGCAGTGCTAGCGCCTTCCAGGGAGGGACTGAAGCTTTCTTT. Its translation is CSASAFQGGTEAFF.

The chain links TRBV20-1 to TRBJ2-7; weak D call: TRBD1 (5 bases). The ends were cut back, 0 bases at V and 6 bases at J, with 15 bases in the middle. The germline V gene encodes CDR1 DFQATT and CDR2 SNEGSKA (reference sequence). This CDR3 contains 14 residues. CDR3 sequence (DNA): TGCAGTGCTAGAGACTTATTAGGGGTTTCCGAGCAGTACTTC. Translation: CSARDLLGVSEQYF.